The sequence of this T cell receptor (beta chain) was determined in a study of T cells in Graves' hyperthyroidism and ophthalmopathy. Clinical symptoms, serum thyroxine, TRAb, thyroid ultrasound and orbital computed tomography informed diagnoses. TCR beta CDR3 regions were amplified from RNA transcripts. Using the HTBI primer set, a first-round RT-PCR was run on the TCR CDR3. TCRdb called the multiplex PCR reads again in MiXCR, with one record for every CDR3 protein. Of a few hundred thousand distinct CDR3 sequences listed, about 15% are singletons. Per the germline V gene, CDR1 is LGHDT and CDR2 is YNNKEL (reference sequence). The CDR3 is made up of 15 amino acids. V was trimmed by 4 bases and J by 3 bases, leaving 14 bases between them. There are many counts of this clonotype.

Input material: blood. The chain combines TRBV3-1 with TRBJ2-3, with D tentatively TRBD2 (6 bases). The source of this sequence is a woman aged 25 to 39 with Graves' hyperthyroidism. This chain's CDR3 is CASSPFGSGTDTQYF. The CDR3 DNA follows: TGTGCCAGCAGCCCTTTTGGGAGCGGGACAGATACGCAGTATTTT.